Listed below are T cell receptor beta chains from one sample, sequenced in a study of siplizumab effects on memory and regulatory T cells. Their antigens remain unidentified. Using immunoSEQ multiplex PCR, the repertoire was profiled, and TCRdb retains in-frame clones only, with some absent. The sample has some 20,000 clones, 46% seen once; the top ten hold about 5.3%. The sequenced material came from CFSE-low (dividing) CD4+ T cells sorted from an allogeneic mixed lymphocyte reaction. The receptors derive from a human donor in good health; the cells came from an allogeneic mixed lymphocyte reaction. The CDR3 runs from the conserved cysteine through the conserved F or W. The order of the fields is V gene, D gene, CDR3 length, clone size, J gene, CDR3 DNA, CDR3 protein. The D gene is left open where the match is weak. Clone size is given for some rows only: seen once, a few or many times, or a class if the clone is expanded.

v_gene: TRBV10-3
d_gene: TRBD1
len: 13
abundance: .
j_gene: TRBJ1-2
CDR3nt: TGTGCCATCAGTGTCCGGGACAGGGAAGACTACACCTTC
CDR3aa: CAISVRDREDYTF

v_gene: TRBV6-6
d_gene: TRBD2
len: 14
abundance: .
j_gene: TRBJ2-3
CDR3nt: TGTGCCAGCAGCCGTACTAGCGGTGGGGATACGCAGTATTTT
CDR3aa: CASSRTSGGDTQYF

v_gene: TRBV27
d_gene: .
len: 14
abundance: few
j_gene: TRBJ1-5
CDR3nt: TGTGCCAGCAGTTTATCGCGGGAGAATCAGCCCCAGCATTTT
CDR3aa: CASSLSRENQPQHF

v_gene: TRBV15
d_gene: .
len: 14
abundance: few
j_gene: TRBJ1-2
CDR3nt: TGTGCCACCAGCGACAGGTCCCCACTTCATGGCTACACCTTC
CDR3aa: CATSDRSPLHGYTF

v_gene: TRBV6-4
d_gene: .
len: 15
abundance: .
j_gene: TRBJ2-5
CDR3nt: TGTGCCAGCAGTGATCCCAGGGCGGTAGGGGAGACCCAGTACTTC
CDR3aa: CASSDPRAVGETQYF

v_gene: TRBV10-3
d_gene: .
len: 13
abundance: few
j_gene: TRBJ1-2
CDR3nt: TGTGCCATCAGTGCCGCCCGGGGCTATGGCTACACCTTC
CDR3aa: CAISAARGYGYTF

v_gene: TRBV5-1
d_gene: .
len: 14
abundance: few
j_gene: TRBJ1-4
CDR3nt: TGCGCCAGCAGCTTGGCAGACCGTAATGAAAAACTGTTTTTT
CDR3aa: CASSLADRNEKLFF

v_gene: TRBV7-3
d_gene: TRBD2
len: 15
abundance: .
j_gene: TRBJ2-7
CDR3nt: TGTGCCAGCAGCTTAACACTAGCGGGGGTGGAAGAGCAGTACTTC
CDR3aa: CASSLTLAGVEEQYF

v_gene: TRBV20-1
d_gene: TRBD1
len: 11
abundance: .
j_gene: TRBJ1-2
CDR3nt: TGCAGTGCTCGACAGGGGTATGGCTACACCTTC
CDR3aa: CSARQGYGYTF

v_gene: TRBV11-2
d_gene: .
len: 15
abundance: .
j_gene: TRBJ1-4
CDR3nt: TGTGCCAGCAGCTTACGGGGAAGGCCTAATGAAAAACTGTTTTTT
CDR3aa: CASSLRGRPNEKLFF

v_gene: TRBV18
d_gene: TRBD1
len: 15
abundance: .
j_gene: TRBJ1-5
CDR3nt: TGTGCCAGCTCACCCCCAGGGGGGGGCAATCAGCCCCAGCATTTT
CDR3aa: CASSPPGGGNQPQHF

v_gene: TRBV10-3
d_gene: .
len: 12
abundance: .
j_gene: TRBJ2-5
CDR3nt: TGTGCCACCAGACGCTCTCAAGAGACCCAGTACTTC
CDR3aa: CATRRSQETQYF

v_gene: TRBV4-2
d_gene: .
len: 22
abundance: .
j_gene: TRBJ1-6
CDR3nt: TGTGCCAGCAGCCAAGATGTTAAGTTGGGGGGCGCACGGCGCCACCCCGATTCACCCCTCCACTTT
CDR3aa: CASSQDVKLGGARRHPDSPLHF

v_gene: TRBV28
d_gene: .
len: 12
abundance: .
j_gene: TRBJ2-1
CDR3nt: TGTGCCAGCAGTACCCAGCGGGTTGAGCAGTTCTTC
CDR3aa: CASSTQRVEQFF

v_gene: TRBV5-5
d_gene: TRBD1
len: 16
abundance: .
j_gene: TRBJ1-1
CDR3nt: TGTGCCAGCAGCTTTGGACTAAACAGGGGGAACACTGAAGCTTTCTTT
CDR3aa: CASSFGLNRGNTEAFF

v_gene: TRBV5-6
d_gene: .
len: 11
abundance: .
j_gene: TRBJ2-7
CDR3nt: TGTGCCAGCAGCTCCACCTACGAGCAGTACTTC
CDR3aa: CASSSTYEQYF

v_gene: TRBV6-5
d_gene: .
len: 14
abundance: .
j_gene: TRBJ1-2
CDR3nt: TGTGCCAGCAGTACAACGACTGACTCCTATGGCTACACCTTC
CDR3aa: CASSTTTDSYGYTF

v_gene: TRBV5-3
d_gene: .
len: 13
abundance: .
j_gene: TRBJ1-2
CDR3nt: TGTGCCAGAAGCTTGGCCAACGGCTATGGCTACACCTTC
CDR3aa: CARSLANGYGYTF

v_gene: TRBV15
d_gene: .
len: 15
abundance: .
j_gene: TRBJ2-5
CDR3nt: TGTGCCACCAGCAGAGGGTTGGGGGATTGGGAGACCCAGTACTTC
CDR3aa: CATSRGLGDWETQYF

v_gene: TRBV6-1
d_gene: TRBD1
len: 14
abundance: once
j_gene: TRBJ1-3
CDR3nt: TGTGCCAGCAGGGGACAGATCTCTGGAAACACCATATATTTT
CDR3aa: CASRGQISGNTIYF

v_gene: TRBV10-3
d_gene: .
len: 17
abundance: .
j_gene: TRBJ2-2
CDR3nt: TGTGCCATCAGTGACCCCGGGCGGGCGGAGGACACCGGGGAGCTGTTTTTT
CDR3aa: CAISDPGRAEDTGELFF

v_gene: TRBV12-5
d_gene: TRBD1
len: 15
abundance: once
j_gene: TRBJ2-3
CDR3nt: TGTGCTAGTGGGTCGACAGGGGGCAACACAGATACGCAGTATTTT
CDR3aa: CASGSTGGNTDTQYF

v_gene: TRBV5-1
d_gene: .
len: 13
abundance: .
j_gene: TRBJ1-4
CDR3nt: TGCGCCAGCAGCTCCACAGAGGCGGAAAAACTGTTTTTT
CDR3aa: CASSSTEAEKLFF

v_gene: TRBV27
d_gene: .
len: 14
abundance: .
j_gene: TRBJ2-4
CDR3nt: TGTGCCAGCAGTTTAGTGGGCGGCAAAAACATTCAGTACTTC
CDR3aa: CASSLVGGKNIQYF

v_gene: TRBV18
d_gene: .
len: 14
abundance: few
j_gene: TRBJ2-5
CDR3nt: TGTGCCAGCTCACCACCGGCCGGGGGAGAGACCCAGTACTTC
CDR3aa: CASSPPAGGETQYF

v_gene: TRBV27
d_gene: TRBD1
len: 13
abundance: .
j_gene: TRBJ2-1
CDR3nt: TGTGCCAGCAGTCCCCGACAGGGGGATGAGCAGTTCTTC
CDR3aa: CASSPRQGDEQFF

v_gene: TRBV5-6
d_gene: .
len: 16
abundance: .
j_gene: TRBJ2-2
CDR3nt: TGTGCCAGCAGCTTGCCCAGAGCCCTCCAAACCGGGGAGCTGTTTTTT
CDR3aa: CASSLPRALQTGELFF

v_gene: TRBV25-1
d_gene: .
len: 14
abundance: .
j_gene: TRBJ2-7
CDR3nt: TGTGCCAGCAGTGAAGGGGGGGGCCGCTACGAGCAGTACTTC
CDR3aa: CASSEGGGRYEQYF

v_gene: TRBV18
d_gene: .
len: 14
abundance: .
j_gene: TRBJ2-3
CDR3nt: TGTGCCAGCTCACCCGCGTCGAGGACAGATACGCAGTATTTT
CDR3aa: CASSPASRTDTQYF

v_gene: TRBV4-1
d_gene: TRBD1
len: 17
abundance: medium-sized
j_gene: TRBJ1-2
CDR3nt: TGCGCCAGCAGCCAAGAAGGGACAGACAAGGGGGTACATGGCTACACCTTC
CDR3aa: CASSQEGTDKGVHGYTF

v_gene: TRBV6-6
d_gene: .
len: 14
abundance: few
j_gene: TRBJ1-1
CDR3nt: TGTGCCAGCAGTTACCCGACAGAGAACACTGAAGCTTTCTTT
CDR3aa: CASSYPTENTEAFF

v_gene: TRBV7-2
d_gene: TRBD1
len: 12
abundance: .
j_gene: TRBJ1-2
CDR3nt: TGTGCCAGCAGCTCAAATTGGGGGGGGACAGCCTTC
CDR3aa: CASSSNWGGTAF

v_gene: TRBV7-2
d_gene: .
len: 13
abundance: .
j_gene: TRBJ1-1
CDR3nt: TGTGCCAGCAGCTTAGGGATTAGGGGAGAAGCTTTCTTT
CDR3aa: CASSLGIRGEAFF

v_gene: TRBV15
d_gene: .
len: 12
abundance: .
j_gene: TRBJ2-3
CDR3nt: TGTGCCACCAGCAGATCCACAGATACGCAGTATTTT
CDR3aa: CATSRSTDTQYF

v_gene: TRBV5-4
d_gene: .
len: 14
abundance: .
j_gene: TRBJ2-7
CDR3nt: TGTGCCAGCAGCTCAGGGAGTCCTGCCTACGAGCAGTACTTC
CDR3aa: CASSSGSPAYEQYF

v_gene: TRBV6-4
d_gene: .
len: 13
abundance: .
j_gene: TRBJ1-1
CDR3nt: TGTGCCAGCAGTGTAGAACGGGGGACTGAAGCTTTCTTT
CDR3aa: CASSVERGTEAFF

v_gene: TRBV6-1
d_gene: .
len: 14
abundance: .
j_gene: TRBJ2-3
CDR3nt: TGTGCCAGCAAGAGGCAGCTCAGCACAGATACGCAGTATTTT
CDR3aa: CASKRQLSTDTQYF

v_gene: TRBV5-4
d_gene: .
len: 15
abundance: .
j_gene: TRBJ1-4
CDR3nt: TGTGCCAGCAGCAGGGAGCCAACAACTAATGAAAAACTGTTTTTT
CDR3aa: CASSREPTTNEKLFF

v_gene: TRBV6-5
d_gene: TRBD1
len: 14
abundance: .
j_gene: TRBJ1-4
CDR3nt: TGTGCCAGCAGTTGGACAGGGTCTAATGAAAAACTGTTTTTT
CDR3aa: CASSWTGSNEKLFF

v_gene: TRBV29-1
d_gene: .
len: 13
abundance: .
j_gene: TRBJ2-7
CDR3nt: TGCAGCGTTATTGGTACAGGGATCTACGAGCAGTACTTC
CDR3aa: CSVIGTGIYEQYF

v_gene: TRBV27
d_gene: TRBD1
len: 15
abundance: .
j_gene: TRBJ1-1
CDR3nt: TGTGCCAGCAGAGAGACAGACCAGGGGGGCACTGAAGCTTTCTTT
CDR3aa: CASRETDQGGTEAFF

v_gene: TRBV30
d_gene: .
len: 15
abundance: many
j_gene: TRBJ1-2
CDR3nt: TGTGCCTGGAGTGTACTTGGGGGGGACTATGGAGGCTACACCTTC
CDR3aa: CAWSVLGGDYGGYTF

v_gene: TRBV18
d_gene: TRBD1
len: 15
abundance: .
j_gene: TRBJ1-6
CDR3nt: TGTGCCAGCTCACCACCGGGACAGGGGGAAAGGGCCCTCCACTTT
CDR3aa: CASSPPGQGERALHF

v_gene: TRBV18
d_gene: TRBD1
len: 13
abundance: .
j_gene: TRBJ1-3
CDR3nt: TGTGCCAGCTCACTCGGACAGGATAACACCATATATTTT
CDR3aa: CASSLGQDNTIYF

v_gene: TRBV13
d_gene: TRBD2
len: 16
abundance: .
j_gene: TRBJ2-3
CDR3nt: TGTGCCAGCAGCTTAAAGCGGGGGGGCCAGACAGATACGCAGTATTTT
CDR3aa: CASSLKRGGQTDTQYF

v_gene: TRBV7-3
d_gene: TRBD2
len: 15
abundance: .
j_gene: TRBJ2-5
CDR3nt: TGTGCCAGCAGCCTGACTAGCGGGTACCAAGAGACCCAGTACTTC
CDR3aa: CASSLTSGYQETQYF

v_gene: TRBV4-2
d_gene: TRBD2
len: 16
abundance: .
j_gene: TRBJ2-3
CDR3nt: TGTGCCAGCAGCCAAGGGGCTAGCGGGGGGGCAGATACGCAGTATTTT
CDR3aa: CASSQGASGGADTQYF

v_gene: TRBV28
d_gene: TRBD1
len: 15
abundance: .
j_gene: TRBJ1-5
CDR3nt: TGTGCCAGCAGTTGGTCCGGGACAGCCGAGAGGCCCCAGCATTTT
CDR3aa: CASSWSGTAERPQHF

v_gene: TRBV18
d_gene: .
len: 16
abundance: few
j_gene: TRBJ2-3
CDR3nt: TGTGCCAGCTCACCTCTCTTCGGCGGGACCATGGATACGCAGTATTTT
CDR3aa: CASSPLFGGTMDTQYF

v_gene: TRBV5-1
d_gene: .
len: 15
abundance: few
j_gene: TRBJ1-1
CDR3nt: TGCGCCAGCAGCTTCTATGGACAGATGAACACTGAAGCTTTCTTT
CDR3aa: CASSFYGQMNTEAFF

v_gene: TRBV27
d_gene: TRBD1
len: 13
abundance: few
j_gene: TRBJ2-5
CDR3nt: TGTGCCAGCAGTCCGAACAGGGGAGAGACCCAGTACTTC
CDR3aa: CASSPNRGETQYF